These 7 T cell receptor beta chains originate from one sample sequenced in a study of draining lymph node invasion in breast cancer (TCRdb year 2020). Library method: bulk RNA-seq. Sequencing was carried out with an Illumina HiSeq 2500. TCRdb reprocessing: public reads trimmed at Q25 with fastp, clones called with MiXCR, in-frame beta chains kept. Merged by CDR3 protein, the rows form single entries marked with the most common genes and DNA. Counted in this sample were 2,500 to 3,000 distinct CDR3 sequences; around 67% of them appeared once. The ten biggest clones cover less than 3% of the sample. For memory regulatory T cells, the sort was based on CD4+ CD45RA- CD25high cells. Sequencing input: sorted memory Tregs from a lymph node. The cell subset or site label on this specimen signifies: CD45RA-negative sorted CD4+ T cells (memory Tconv or effector/memory Treg). The receptor set was obtained from a female donor with luminal breast cancer.

The gene calls are TRBV24-1 and TRBJ2-6; TRBD2 might be the D (5 bases). Deletions cut 4 bases from V and 0 bases from J, with 15 bases between. CDR1 KGHDR and CDR2 SFDVKD come from the germline V gene. There are 18 residues in the CDR3. CDR3 in amino acids: CATSDRTFGGSGANVLTF. The CDR3 region has the DNA TGTGCCACCAGTGACCGTACTTTTGGAGGCTCTGGGGCCAACGTCCTGACTTTC.

This clonotype appeared once. The junction and the germline gene differ at one end; a read error may be behind it. The chain is built from TRBV7-2 and TRBJ2-3, with D uncertain. Germline V gene lookup returns CDR1 SGHTA and CDR2 FQGNSA. The CDR3 has 11 amino acids. CDR3 sequence: CASTLTDTQYF. Written as DNA, the CDR3 is TGTGCCAGCACCTTAACAGATACGCAGTATTTT.

This clonotype was counted between two and nine times. The chain employs TRBV6-1 and TRBJ1-2; maybe TRBD1 (5 bases). This CDR3 is 15 amino acids long. The germline V and J ends were trimmed by 0 bases and 5 bases, with 13 bases remaining between them. Germline lookup yields CDR1 MNHNS and CDR2 SASEGT. The CDR3 protein is CASSEAQSGLYGYTF. In DNA, the CDR3 is TGTGCCAGCAGTGAAGCGCAGTCAGGGTTATATGGCTACACCTTC.

The chain has TRBV10-3 and TRBJ1-5; D is uncertain. Trimming left V 5 bases short and J 10 bases short, with 12 bases between. Per germline, CDR1 ENHRY and CDR2 SYGVKD. The CDR3 has 12 residues. For the CDR3, the DNA is TGTGCCATCAGTCTCCAGGACGGCCCCCAGCATTTT. Its protein product is CAISLQDGPQHF.

The chain carries TRBV19 and TRBJ2-2, with 12 bases that match TRBD1. The V gene's germline CDR1 is LNHDA and CDR2 SQIVND (reference sequence). V dropped 11 bases and J dropped 2; count of bases not matched to a gene: 12. The CDR3 is 17 residues long. CDR3 nucleotide sequence: TGTGCCTCCAATCTCCGGGACAGGGGGCTAAACACCGGGGAGCTGTTTTTT. Residues: CASNLRDRGLNTGELFF.

The gene calls are TRBV7-3 and TRBJ2-3, with 15 bases lining up with TRBD2. The germline V gene encodes CDR1 SGHTA and CDR2 FQGTGA. Trimming at V came to 5 bases and at J to 0 bases, leaving 9 bases not matched to a gene. CDR3 length: 19 residues. The CDR3 DNA follows: TGTGCCAGCAGCGCTCCGGGACTAGCGGGGGGTCTTAGCACAGATACGCAGTATTTT. Protein: CASSAPGLAGGLSTDTQYF.

The rearrangement joins TRBV18 to TRBJ1-2; D is unresolved. The germline V and J ends were trimmed by 2 bases and 3 bases, with 7 bases remaining between them. Germline V gene lookup returns CDR1 KGHSH and CDR2 LQKENI. CDR3 length equals 13 residues. The DNA of the CDR3 is TGTGCCAGCTCACCAGACCCAGACTATGGCTACACCTTC. Residues: CASSPDPDYGYTF.